This entry describes one T cell receptor beta chain. It has no known antigen specificity. No qualities accompany the bases; no much larger clone lies one base away. Stable Graves' hyperthyroidism was defined as the absence of progression to ophthalmopathy over 18 months of follow-up. Hyperthyroidism patients were newly diagnosed, had a disease duration of under 2 months, and were aged 18 to 65 years. Any patient with an uncontrolled infection, another autoimmune disease, pregnancy or lactation was excluded. Diagnoses were based on clinical symptoms, serum thyroxine and TRAb, thyroid ultrasound and orbital computed tomography. PBMCs were separated from under 12 ml of fresh peripheral blood using Ficoll-Paque density gradient centrifugation. Trizol reagent was used to extract total RNA, and RNA quality was then checked on an Agilent 2100 Bioanalyzer. The TCR beta CDR3 regions were amplified from the RNA transcripts. The first round of RT-PCR for the TCR CDR3 was performed with the HTBI primer set and the Qiagen OneStep RT-PCR kit. The libraries were constructed in a second round of multiplex PCR and then size-selected and purified. Libraries were sequenced paired-end with 100 bp reads on an Illumina HiSeq2000. As for the authors' bioinformatics: Raw data were processed with SOAPnuke, discarding reads with adapters, uncalled bases, mean Phred below 15, or no exact constant-primer or identifier match. High-quality paired reads were merged with COPE v1.2.5, and unique nucleotide sequences were defined as clonotypes. Clonotypes were aligned to IMGT TRBV, TRBD and TRBJ reference segments using MiTCR v1.1. The analysis included only V-J combinations with a frequency above 0.0001, which together covered 99% to 99.2% of the repertoires. A TCS score was defined as the ratio of F50 (clonal expansion) to E x V (chaos), with BLOSUM62-based TCRdist applied between CDR3 peptides within each V-J. Welch's t-statistics and random forest reduced 450 to 600 V-J features to fewer than 15, which were used in a naive Bayes classifier (R e1071). TCRdb reprocessing: public reads trimmed at Q25 with fastp, clones called with MiXCR, in-frame beta chains kept. Every distinct CDR3 protein forms one entry, paired with its most common genes and DNA. The V and J calls were determined by TCRdb, not by the authors. The sample data list roughly 630,000 distinct CDR3 sequences, and around 16% of these were observed just once. Around 6.6% of the sample is held by the ten biggest clonotypes.

This sample stems from a study of T cells in Graves' hyperthyroidism and ophthalmopathy (dated by TCRdb to 2018 to 2020). Background on the whole study: Peripheral blood was collected at initial diagnosis, before any treatment. To identify distinguishing TCR V-J signatures, a discovery cohort of about 95 patients was used, comprising 40 to 45 with Graves' ophthalmopathy and 57 with stable Graves' hyperthyroidism. Prospective prediction of ophthalmopathy was tested in an independent validation cohort consisting of some 20 hyperthyroidism patients and around 16 patients who later progressed to ophthalmopathy. For training and testing, the 100 or so patients in the discovery cohort were randomly divided in a 7:3 ratio. In roughly six Graves' hyperthyroidism patients, the study also compared T-cell repertoires from thyroid tissue with T-cell repertoires from blood. After sampling, hyperthyroidism patients received methimazole starting at 30 mg daily, and ophthalmopathy patients received high-dose intravenous methylprednisolone. TCR Vbeta CDR3 sequencing of some 140 peripheral blood samples (approximately 44 ophthalmopathy, about 80 hyperthyroidism and approximately 17 progressor patients) is reported in the paper.

The paper as a whole reports these results and caveats: Most expanded thyroid clonotypes (frequency above 0.001) were also detected in blood, suggesting blood repertoires may reflect thyroid immune responses. No statistical method was used to fix the sample size in advance, and group allocation was not hidden from the investigators. A model built on a 13 V-J signature distinguished ophthalmopathy from stable hyperthyroidism, reaching 85% to 90% sensitivity and about 81% specificity in cross-validation and 80%/75% in testing. In validation, the model predicted progression to ophthalmopathy a median of approximately 6.6 months before onset, with approximately 71% sensitivity and roughly 79% specificity.

According to the germline V gene, CDR1 reads MDHEN and CDR2 reads SYDVKM. Taken from cysteine to phenylalanine, the CDR3 has 12 residues. Of the read, only the CDR3 DNA is kept; its 36 bases are in frame from base 1. V lost 4 bases and J lost 1 base; the stretch between them is 4 bases long. Sequencing was done on a sample of blood. The receptor was derived from a woman aged 30 to 39 with Graves' hyperthyroidism. The chain is encoded by TRBV28 joined to TRBJ1-1; no D segment can be confidently identified. CDR3 reads: CASSWRNTEAFF. The DNA sequence is TGTGCCAGCAGTTGGCGGAACACTGAAGCTTTCTTT.